One sample yielded the 3 T cell receptor beta chains listed below, sequenced in a study of T cells in Graves' hyperthyroidism and ophthalmopathy. The source material, RNA transcripts, was used to amplify TCR beta CDR3 regions. The HTBI primer set drove a first-round RT-PCR of the TCR CDR3. A single record per CDR3 protein comes from TCRdb applying MiXCR to the multiplex PCR reads. The sample lists a few hundred thousand distinct CDR3 sequences; roughly 15% were seen once. Source material: blood. The origin of the receptors is a woman aged 55-70 years with Graves' ophthalmopathy.

This chain uses TRBV20-1 with TRBJ1-5; weak D call: TRBD1 (6 bases). Germline values: CDR1 DFQATT, CDR2 SNEGSKA (reference sequence). The CDR3 totals 14 residues. Trimming left V 6 bases short and J 2 bases short, with 14 bases between. This CDR3 reads CSARDPGGNQPQHF. The CDR3 nucleotides read TGCAGTGCCCGGGACCCAGGGGGCAATCAGCCCCAGCATTTT.

The table lists this clonotype with a few counts. The chain couples TRBV6-2 or TRBV6-3 to TRBJ1-6, with a weak D call TRBD1 (5 bases). V was trimmed by 7 bases and J by 5 bases, leaving 15 bases between them. The CDR3 is made up of 15 amino acids. Germline V gene sequence: CDR1 MNHEY, CDR2 SVGEGT. CDR3 nucleotide sequence: TGTGCCAGCATTCGAACCGGGACGGATAATTCACCCCTCCACTTT. It yields the protein CASIRTGTDNSPLHF.

J is TRBJ2-2 and V is TRBV7-9; D is undetermined. Trimming left V 4 bases short and J 3 bases short, with 12 bases between. The germline V gene encodes CDR1 SEHNR and CDR2 FQNEAQ (reference sequence). The CDR3 is 15 amino acids. The CDR3 protein is CASSSTHTYTGELFF. CDR3 DNA: TGTGCCAGCAGCTCCACCCATACCTACACCGGGGAGCTGTTTTTT.